This passage covers 23 T cell receptor beta chains from one sample sequenced in a study of blood T cell repertoires in COVID-19. The assay was immunoSEQ multiplex PCR, and TCRdb's table has in-frame clones only and misses some. The sample holds 55,000 to 70,000 clones, more than 85% seen once. The sequenced material came from peripheral blood. These receptors were taken from a man in his 70s with acute or convalescent COVID-19.

The rearrangement joins TRBV30 to TRBJ2-3; D might be TRBD1 (5 bases). Trimming left V 4 bases short and J 9 bases short, with 20 bases between. From germline, CDR1 is GTSNPN and CDR2 SVGIG (reference sequence). The CDR3 length is 14 residues. The CDR3 loop is CAWTSVGRMGTQYF. CDR3 DNA: TGTGCCTGGACCTCAGTGGGGCGGATGGGGACGCAGTATTTT.

The chain combines TRBV24-1 with TRBJ2-6; 7 bases map to TRBD1. Trimming removed 5 bases from V and 3 bases from J; junction bases left unmatched: 9. The CDR3 extends over 17 amino acids. Germline loops: CDR1 KGHDR, CDR2 SFDVKD. The CDR3 DNA reads as TGTGCCACCAGTGCCCCACAGGGGAACGATGGGGCCAACGTCCTGACTTTC. Amino acid sequence: CATSAPQGNDGANVLTF.

J is TRBJ2-1 and V is TRBV19; 9 nucleotides line up with TRBD1. The CDR3 loop spans 15 amino acids. Germline V CDR1 and CDR2: LNHDA, SQIVND (reference sequence). V was pared by 4 bases and J by 2 bases, with 3 bases of the junction left unmatched. DNA for the CDR3: TGTGCCAGTAGTACCGGGACAGGGCCCTACAATGAGCAGTTCTTC. Its protein is CASSTGTGPYNEQFF.

The chain employs TRBV7-9 and TRBJ1-2; 12 nucleotides agree with TRBD1. Trimming cost V 4 bases and J 7 bases; bases outside gene matches: 4. CDR1 SEHNR and CDR2 FQNEAQ come from the germline V gene (reference sequence). The length of the CDR3 is 14 residues. DNA of the CDR3: TGTGCCAGCAGCTACGGGACAGGGGGCTCTGGCTACACCTTC. Translating it yields CASSYGTGGSGYTF.

This chain joins TRBV9 and TRBJ2-3, with D unresolved. The ends were cut back, 3 bases at V and 1 base at J, with 6 bases in the middle. The length of the CDR3 is 13 residues. Germline-derived CDR1 and CDR2 are SGDLS and YYNGEE. The CDR3 here is CASSEGGTDTQYF. Here the CDR3 DNA reads TGTGCCAGCAGCGAAGGAGGCACAGATACGCAGTATTTT.

The chain employs TRBV14 and TRBJ1-2; D uncertain. Germline CDR1 SGHDN, CDR2 FVKESK. V shed 0 bases and J shed 2 bases, with 7 bases lying between them. This CDR3 region has 14 residues. CDR3 nucleotides: TGTGCCAGCAGCCAAGATTCGGTCAACTATGGCTACACCTTC. Translated: CASSQDSVNYGYTF.

In DNA form, the CDR3 reads TGTGCCAGCAGCCAAACTTTGAACACTGAAGCTTTCTTT. Its translation: CASSQTLNTEAFF. The chain is built from TRBV14 and TRBJ1-1; D call uncertain. Trimming cost V 2 bases and J 0 bases, with 4 bases left between them. This CDR3 has 13 residues. CDR1 and CDR2 from the germline V gene are SGHDN and FVKESK.

V is TRBV10-1 and J is TRBJ1-3; no definite D call. The CDR3 consists of 14 residues. Germline V gives CDR1 WNHNN, CDR2 SYGVQD (reference sequence). V gave up 10 bases and J gave up 3 bases, with 16 bases separating them. This chain's CDR3 is CATPPRGFGNTIYF. The CDR3 coding sequence is TGCGCCACCCCCCCCCGGGGTTTTGGAAACACCATATATTTT.

The chain employs TRBV3-1 (or the pseudogene TRBV3-2) and TRBJ1-2; tentative D call: TRBD1 (5 bases). CDR3 size: 15 residues. V lost 1 base to trimming and J lost 4 bases, with 13 bases between them. Germline assignment: CDR1 LGHDT and CDR2 YNNKEL (reference sequence). CDR3 in amino acids: CASSQGEGAGYGYTF. The CDR3 DNA sequence: TGTGCCAGCAGCCAAGGAGAAGGGGCTGGCTATGGCTACACCTTC.

The chain combines TRBV15 with TRBJ2-1; TRBD2 might be the D (5 bases). From germline, CDR1 is LNHNV and CDR2 YYDKDF (reference sequence). Deletions cut 0 bases from V and 10 bases from J, with 16 bases between. This CDR3 is built from 15 residues. CDR3 loop: CATSRDRGDSNEQFF. DNA of the CDR3: TGTGCCACCAGCAGAGATCGGGGTGATAGTAACGAGCAGTTCTTC.

This chain connects TRBV25-1 to TRBJ2-6; the match to TRBD2 covers 7 bases. The V segment lost 7 bases and the J segment 1 base; nucleotides outside the gene matches: 7. Germline V gene data show CDR1 as MGHDK and CDR2 as SYGVNS. This CDR3 comprises 16 residues. The CDR3 spells CASMGGDRSGANVLTF. CDR3 nucleotides: TGTGCCAGCATGGGAGGGGATAGGTCTGGGGCCAACGTCCTGACTTTC.

The chain recombines TRBV18 with TRBJ1-2, with a possible D match to TRBD1 (5 bases). The CDR3 extends over 14 amino acids. The germline V gene has CDR1 KGHSH and CDR2 LQKENI. Deletions cut 0 bases from V and 4 bases from J, with 9 bases between. CDR3 region: CASSPPGGSYGYTF. CDR3 nucleotide sequence: TGTGCCAGCTCACCACCGGGGGGGAGCTATGGCTACACCTTC.

The chain couples TRBV7-8 to TRBJ1-1, with D maybe TRBD1 (5 bases). The germline CDR1 and CDR2 sequences are SGHVS and FQNEAQ. The CDR3 runs 15 residues. V was pared by 5 bases and J by 1 base, with 14 bases between. CDR3 coding DNA: TGTGCCAGCAGCATCCCGGGACTTAAGAACACTGAAGCTTTCTTT. This gives the protein CASSIPGLKNTEAFF.

The V and J genes are TRBV7-2 and TRBJ2-1; a possible D gene is TRBD1 (6 bases). Between the trimmed V and J ends, which lost 1 base and 10 bases, there was a span of 11 bases. Germline V gene data show CDR1 as SGHTA and CDR2 as FQGNSA. This CDR3 has 13 residues. The CDR3 region has the DNA TGTGCCAGCAGCTTAGGGGGGCTAGGGGAGCAGTTCTTC. Translation gives CASSLGGLGEQFF. The variable domain in full, completed from reference TRBV7-2 and TRBJ2-1, reads GAGVSQSPSNKVTEKGKDVELRCDPISGHTALYWYRQSLGQGLEFLIYFQGNSAPDKSGLPSDRFSAERTGGSVSTLTIQRTQQEDSAVYLCASSLGGLGEQFFGPGTRLTVL.

As regards this clone: A read error may account for a junction end that differs from germline. The chain has TRBV5-4 and TRBJ1-2; 8 bases align to TRBD1. Germline V gives CDR1 SGHNT, CDR2 YYREEE (reference sequence). This CDR3 has 16 residues. CDR3 sequence reads: CASTLDREQSHYGYTF. In DNA, the CDR3 is TGTGCCAGCACCTTGGACAGGGAGCAGTCCCACTATGGCTACACCTTC. Variable domain in full (rest from reference TRBV5-4 and TRBJ1-2): ETGVTQSPTHLIKTRGQQVTLRCSSQSGHNTVSWYQQALGQGPQFIFQYYREEENGRGNFPPRFSGLQFPNYSSELNVNALELDDSALYLCASTLDREQSHYGYTFGSGTRLTVV.

The rearrangement links TRBV5-1 to TRBJ1-4; 8 nucleotides agree with TRBD1. CDR3 length: 16 amino acids. Trimming at V came to 3 bases and at J to 8 bases, leaving 12 bases not matched to a gene. In germline, CDR1 is SGHRS, CDR2 YFSETQ. CDR3 sequence (DNA): TGCGCCAGCAGCTGGGGACCAGGGGGCGCGGAAGAAAAACTGTTTTTT. It translates to CASSWGPGGAEEKLFF.

In this sample, this clone turned up once. The chain recombines TRBV5-1 with TRBJ1-1; D gene ambiguous. Germline V gives CDR1 SGHRS, CDR2 YFSETQ. V lost 4 bases, J lost 1 base, and 8 bases lay in between. This CDR3 has 13 amino acids. As DNA, the CDR3 is TGCGCCAGCAGCGCCACGGGGAACACTGAAGCTTTCTTT. It yields the protein CASSATGNTEAFF.

The chain joins TRBV27 to TRBJ1-6; D not resolved. The V gene's germline CDR1 is MNHEY and CDR2 SMNVEV (reference sequence). The CDR3 is 16 amino acids. V was trimmed by 2 bases and J by 7 bases, leaving 15 bases between them. In nucleotides, the CDR3 is TGTGCCAGCAGTTTAGTGGCAGGAATAAGGAATTCACCCCTCCACTTT. Translation: CASSLVAGIRNSPLHF.

The V gene is TRBV2, the J gene TRBJ2-7; D not resolved. Per germline, CDR1 SNHLY and CDR2 FYNNEI. The V end lost 6 bases, the J end lost 2 bases, and 8 bases lay between the germline ends. CDR3 length equals 12 residues. The CDR3 sequence is CASRTLTYEQYF. The CDR3 DNA reads as TGTGCCAGCAGGACTTTGACCTACGAGCAGTACTTC.

This clone has a single count. The chain is built from TRBV29-1 and TRBJ1-5; D may be TRBD1 (5 bases). Trimming took 5 bases from V and 1 from J, leaving 15 bases between them. Per germline, CDR1 SQVTM and CDR2 ANQGSEA. CDR3 length: 15 amino acids. CDR3 DNA sequence: TGCAGCGTTCTCTGGGCTGGGGGGAGCAATCAGCCCCAGCATTTT. It yields the protein CSVLWAGGSNQPQHF. The variable domain in full, with the rest retrieved from reference TRBV29-1 and TRBJ1-5, is SAVISQKPSRDICQRGTSLTIQCQVDSQVTMMFWYRQQPGQSLTLIATANQGSEATYESGFVIDKFPISRPNLTFSTLTVSNMSPEDSSIYLCSVLWAGGSNQPQHFGDGTRLSIL.

The V call is TRBV7-9, the J call TRBJ2-7, with 8 bases that match TRBD1. The junction had 0 bases not matched to a gene; V was cut back by 1 base and J by 1 base. This CDR3 is built from 14 residues. Looked up from germline, CDR1 is SEHNR and CDR2 is FQNEAQ (reference sequence). As DNA, the CDR3 is TGTGCCAGCAGCTTAGACAGGGGGTCCTACGAGCAGTACTTC. Protein sequence: CASSLDRGSYEQYF.

This clone was counted between two and nine times. The rearrangement links TRBV2 to TRBJ2-7; 8 positions match TRBD1. This CDR3 is 14 amino acids long. Trimming cost V 3 bases and J 5 bases; bases outside gene matches: 6. Germline lookup yields CDR1 SNHLY and CDR2 FYNNEI. In nucleotides, the CDR3 is TGTGCCAGCAGTGAGGGGGGACAGGTACACGAGCAGTACTTC. Translated: CASSEGGQVHEQYF.

The V call is TRBV11-2, the J call TRBJ1-2; 9 bases line up with TRBD1. Germline assignment: CDR1 SGHAT and CDR2 FQNNGV. V was clipped by 3 bases and J by 4 bases; unmatched bases: 6. There are 15 residues in the CDR3. CDR3 DNA: TGTGCCAGCAGCTTGGGACAGGGAGGACCCTATGGCTACACCTTC. This codes for CASSLGQGGPYGYTF.